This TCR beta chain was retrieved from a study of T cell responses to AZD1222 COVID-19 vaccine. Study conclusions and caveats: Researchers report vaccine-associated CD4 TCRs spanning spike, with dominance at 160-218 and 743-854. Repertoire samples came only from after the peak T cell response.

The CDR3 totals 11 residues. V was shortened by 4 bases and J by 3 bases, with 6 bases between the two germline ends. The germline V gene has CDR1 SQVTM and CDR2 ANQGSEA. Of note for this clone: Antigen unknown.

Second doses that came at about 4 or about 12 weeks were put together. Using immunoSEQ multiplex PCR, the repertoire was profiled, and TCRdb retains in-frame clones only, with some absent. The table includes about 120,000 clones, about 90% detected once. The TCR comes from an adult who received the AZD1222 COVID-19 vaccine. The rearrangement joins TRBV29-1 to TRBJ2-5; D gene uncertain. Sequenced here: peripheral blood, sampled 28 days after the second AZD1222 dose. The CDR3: CSVAREETQYF. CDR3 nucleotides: TGCAGCGTTGCCCGAGAAGAGACCCAGTACTTC.